The 17 T cell receptor beta chains below all came from one sample that was sequenced in a study of T cell repertoires in cytomegalovirus infection. TCRdb passed the reads through MiXCR, listing each CDR3 protein once. This table holds 100,000 to 150,000 distinct CDR3 sequences, about 24% found once. Their antigens remain unidentified. Sequencing used PBMCs, sequenced either directly or after in vitro stimulation (not recorded which). The receptors stem from a human donor in good health (CMV status not recorded). Some clones in this sample may be carry-over from other donors' samples.

The V gene is TRBV9, the J gene TRBJ2-1; D unclear. Looked up from germline, CDR1 is SGDLS and CDR2 is YYNGEE. V lost 0 bases, J lost 9 bases, and 19 bases lay in between. This CDR3 spans 16 amino acids. CDR3 nucleotides: TGTGCCAGCAGCGTAGCTACCTATCCCCCCCTGGGTGAGCAGTTCTTC. The encoded protein is CASSVATYPPLGEQFF. The complete variable domain, with remaining parts taken from reference TRBV9 and TRBJ2-1, reads DSGVTQTPKHLITATGQRVTLRCSPRSGDLSVYWYQQSLDQGLQFLIQYYNGEERAKGNILERFSAQQFPDLHSELNLSSLELGDSALYFCASSVATYPPLGEQFFGPGTRLTVL.

The chain is built from TRBV7-3 and TRBJ1-1; D is possibly TRBD1 (5 bases). The CDR3 length is 20 residues. The germline V gene encodes CDR1 SGHTA and CDR2 FQGTGA. V lost 4 bases to trimming and J lost 0 bases, with 27 bases between them. The CDR3: CASSSISFRGSRGLNTEAFF. Written as DNA, the CDR3 is TGTGCCAGCAGCTCGATATCCTTCCGGGGAAGTCGGGGGTTGAACACTGAAGCTTTCTTT.

Ten or more counts support this clonotype. The chain is built from TRBV4-2 and TRBJ1-2; 9 positions match TRBD1. Trimming at V came to 3 bases and at J to 2 bases, leaving 4 bases not matched to a gene. Per the germline V gene, CDR1 is LGHNA and CDR2 is YNFKEQ. This CDR3 is 15 amino acids long. DNA of the CDR3: TGTGCCAGCAGCCAGAGGGACAGGGCAAACTATGGCTACACCTTC. Translation gives CASSQRDRANYGYTF.

The chain carries TRBV7-2 and TRBJ2-1; 7 bases agree with TRBD2. Unmatched junction bases numbered 8, after V lost 8 bases and J lost 4 bases. The CDR3 covers 14 residues. Germline V CDR1 and CDR2: SGHTA, FQGNSA. CDR3 sequence: CASQGGSGYNEQFF. The CDR3 DNA reads as TGTGCCAGCCAGGGAGGGTCCGGGTACAATGAGCAGTTCTTC.

V is TRBV7-2 and J is TRBJ1-1; no definite D call. V was pared by 6 bases and J by 2 bases, with 16 bases between. The CDR3 sequence is 15 residues long. Germline V gives CDR1 SGHTA, CDR2 FQGNSA. CDR3 amino acids: CASRPEILVNTEAFF. Written as DNA, the CDR3 is TGTGCCAGCAGACCAGAAATATTGGTCAACACTGAAGCTTTCTTT.

J is TRBJ2-7 and V is TRBV19, with D unclear. Per the germline V gene, CDR1 is LNHDA and CDR2 is SQIVND (reference sequence). Trimming pared 4 bases from V and 5 bases from J, leaving 15 bases between. CDR3 size: 14 residues. In DNA, the CDR3 is TGTGCCAGTAGTAGGGTTGGTCGCCCTGACGAGCAGTACGTC. It encodes CASSRVGRPDEQYV.

This clonotype appeared a few times. The V and J genes are TRBV7-9 and TRBJ1-3; D not certain. V dropped 2 bases and J dropped 4 bases, with 15 bases sitting between them. Per germline, CDR1 SEHNR and CDR2 FQNEAQ (reference sequence). The CDR3 spans 16 residues. The CDR3 DNA follows: TGTGCCAGCAGCTTATCCGGAGCCGGGGAAGGAAACACCATATATTTT. Protein: CASSLSGAGEGNTIYF.

There are a few counts of this clonotype. The chain links TRBV24-1 to TRBJ2-3, with TRBD1 matching over 7 bases. Per germline, CDR1 KGHDR and CDR2 SFDVKD. The trim removed 9 bases at V and 2 bases at J, leaving 4 bases unmatched. There are 13 residues in the CDR3. Here the CDR3 DNA reads TGTGCCACCGAGGGACAGACCACAGATACGCAGTATTTT. Translation gives CATEGQTTDTQYF.

DNA of the CDR3: TGTGCCAGCACCACCAGGTATGAGCAGTTCTTC. Protein sequence: CASTTRYEQFF. The chain carries TRBV12-3 or TRBV12-4 and TRBJ2-1; D gene uncertain. This CDR3 region has 11 residues. The germline V and J ends were trimmed by 7 bases and 8 bases, with 9 bases remaining between them.

This clonotype was detected many times. The chain carries TRBV27 and TRBJ1-2, with D possibly matching TRBD1 (5 bases). Deletions cut 6 bases from V and 0 bases from J, with 11 bases between. CDR1 is MNHEY, CDR2 SMNVEV, per germline (reference sequence). This CDR3 has 14 amino acids. This CDR3 reads CASRNQGANYGYTF. The CDR3 DNA follows: TGTGCCAGCAGAAACCAGGGAGCTAACTATGGCTACACCTTC.

This clonotype was counted at least ten times. V usage is TRBV12-3 or TRBV12-4 and J usage is TRBJ2-1; 11 bases match TRBD1. Trimming removed 3 bases from V and 8 bases from J; junction bases left unmatched: 9. The length of the CDR3 is 16 residues. Here the CDR3 reads CASSFSSRTGGDEQFF. CDR3 nucleotide sequence: TGTGCCAGCAGTTTTTCCTCGCGGACAGGGGGCGATGAGCAGTTCTTC.

J is TRBJ2-1 and V is TRBV6-1, with D uncertain. Trimming left V 5 bases short and J 8 bases short, with 10 bases between. Germline V CDR1 and CDR2: MNHNS, SASEGT. The CDR3 has 12 residues. CDR3: CASSPRHYEQFF. CDR3 nucleotides: TGTGCCAGCAGTCCCCGTCACTATGAGCAGTTCTTC.

This chain connects TRBV7-8 to TRBJ2-6; 7 positions agree with TRBD2. The J segment lost 0 bases and the V segment lost 2 bases, leaving 13 bases of the junction unmatched. The CDR3 contains 20 residues. CDR1 SGHVS and CDR2 FQNEAQ come from the germline V gene. This CDR3 is CASSLLVVLGGDSGANVLTF. The CDR3 DNA reads TGTGCCAGCAGCTTATTGGTGGTTCTGGGGGGGGACTCTGGGGCCAACGTCCTGACTTTC. Variable domain in full (rest from reference TRBV7-8 and TRBJ2-6): GAGVSQSPRYKVAKRGQDVALRCDPISGHVSLFWYQQALGQGPEFLTYFQNEAQLDKSGLPSDRFFAERPEGSVSTLKIQRTQQEDSAVYLCASSLLVVLGGDSGANVLTFGAGSRLTVL.

V usage is TRBV24-1 and J usage is TRBJ2-2; 8 bases are shared with TRBD2. Germline values: CDR1 KGHDR, CDR2 SFDVKD. The CDR3 runs to 16 residues. V was clipped by 5 bases and J by 5 bases; unmatched bases: 9. CDR3 region: CATSARGAGGTGELFF. CDR3 bases: TGTGCCACCAGTGCTCGCGGGGCGGGAGGAACCGGGGAGCTGTTTTTT.

CDR3 region: CSASAAGGTYNEQFF. CDR3 coding DNA: TGCAGTGCTAGTGCGGCGGGAGGCACCTACAATGAGCAGTTCTTC. This chain connects TRBV20-1 to TRBJ2-1, with TRBD2 matching 8 bases. The J segment lost 2 bases and the V segment lost 3 bases, leaving 6 bases of the junction unmatched. Germline V CDR1 and CDR2: DFQATT, SNEGSKA (reference sequence). This CDR3 region has 15 residues.

The chain employs TRBV29-1 and TRBJ1-5; D gene unclear. Trimming took 6 bases from V and 0 from J, leaving 6 bases between them. CDR3 size: 12 residues. Germline V gene lookup returns CDR1 SQVTM and CDR2 ANQGSEA. In DNA form, the CDR3 reads TGCAGCGTAAGAGATAGCAATCAGCCCCAGCATTTT. Its translation: CSVRDSNQPQHF.

V is TRBV28 and J is TRBJ2-3, with 8 bases that match TRBD1. V was pared by 2 bases and J by 1 base, with 5 bases of the junction left unmatched. From germline, CDR1 is MDHEN and CDR2 SYDVKM. This CDR3 region has 16 residues. The DNA of the CDR3 is TGTGCCAGCAGTTTAATAGGACAGGGACGCACAGATACGCAGTATTTT. It codes for CASSLIGQGRTDTQYF.